This passage covers 4 T cell receptor beta chains from one sample sequenced in a study of blood T cell repertoires in COVID-19 (dated by TCRdb to 2019 to 2021). Libraries were constructed by the immunoSEQ multiplex PCR assay. The table comes from immuneACCESS by way of TCRdb, which keeps in-frame sequences with V and J called. Part of the clones is missing from these tables; in studies checked, under half for an unresolved V gene and the rest for unknown reasons. This sample has more than 200,000 clones in its table, and about four fifths of those were observed once. In total, the top ten clones hold over 7.5% of the sample. The specimen sequenced was peripheral blood. Every receptor here comes from a man older than 75 with acute or convalescent COVID-19.

The gene calls are TRBV29-1 and TRBJ2-7; D may be TRBD2 (5 bases). The germline CDR1 and CDR2 sequences are SQVTM and ANQGSEA. The CDR3 extends over 12 amino acids. The V and J ends lost 5 bases and 2 bases respectively, with 10 bases between them. Written as DNA, the CDR3 is TGCAGCGTTATACGGGAAACCTACGAGCAGTACTTC. This translates into CSVIRETYEQYF.

The chain couples TRBV29-1 to TRBJ1-2, with D possibly matching TRBD1 (5 bases). Trimming shortened V by 7 bases and J by 3 bases, and 9 bases separated the two germline ends. CDR3 size: 11 residues. Germline V gives CDR1 SQVTM, CDR2 ANQGSEA. The CDR3 protein is CSAGGDYGYTF. The CDR3, as DNA: TGCAGCGCCGGGGGGGACTATGGCTACACCTTC.

The rearrangement joins TRBV2 to TRBJ2-2; no definite D call. The germline V gene has CDR1 SNHLY and CDR2 FYNNEI. V was shortened by 10 bases and J by 0 bases, with 12 bases between the two germline ends. The CDR3 loop spans 14 amino acids. The CDR3 sequence: CATARSPNTGELFF. In nucleotides, the CDR3 is TGTGCCACCGCCCGGTCTCCGAACACCGGGGAGCTGTTTTTT.

The gene calls are TRBV18 and TRBJ2-3; TRBD2 matches at 9 bases. Germline V gene sequence: CDR1 KGHSH, CDR2 LQKENI. V shed 1 base and J 4 bases; nucleotides not matched to a gene: 3. The CDR3 consists of 15 residues. This CDR3 reads CASSPRRGGPDTQYF. The CDR3 DNA reads TGTGCCAGCTCACCACGGCGGGGGGGCCCAGATACGCAGTATTTT.